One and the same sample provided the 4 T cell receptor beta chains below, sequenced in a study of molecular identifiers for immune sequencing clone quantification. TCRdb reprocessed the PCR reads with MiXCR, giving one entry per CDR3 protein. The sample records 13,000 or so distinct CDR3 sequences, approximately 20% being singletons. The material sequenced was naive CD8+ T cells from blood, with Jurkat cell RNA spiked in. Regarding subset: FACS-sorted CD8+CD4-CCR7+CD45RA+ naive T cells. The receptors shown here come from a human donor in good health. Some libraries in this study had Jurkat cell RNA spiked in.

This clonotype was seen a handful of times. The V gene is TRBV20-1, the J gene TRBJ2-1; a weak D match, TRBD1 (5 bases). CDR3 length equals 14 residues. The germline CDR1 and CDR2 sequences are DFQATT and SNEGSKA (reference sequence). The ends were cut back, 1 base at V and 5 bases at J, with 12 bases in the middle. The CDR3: CSARGTQSNNEQFF. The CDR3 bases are TGCAGTGCTAGAGGGACACAGAGCAACAATGAGCAGTTCTTC.

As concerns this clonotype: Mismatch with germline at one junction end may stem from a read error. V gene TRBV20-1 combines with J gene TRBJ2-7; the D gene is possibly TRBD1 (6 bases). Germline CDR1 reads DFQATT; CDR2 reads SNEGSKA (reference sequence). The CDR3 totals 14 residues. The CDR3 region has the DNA TGCAGTGCTAGAGGATCAGGGGTGGGCTACGAGCAGTGCTTC. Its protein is CSARGSGVGYEQCF.

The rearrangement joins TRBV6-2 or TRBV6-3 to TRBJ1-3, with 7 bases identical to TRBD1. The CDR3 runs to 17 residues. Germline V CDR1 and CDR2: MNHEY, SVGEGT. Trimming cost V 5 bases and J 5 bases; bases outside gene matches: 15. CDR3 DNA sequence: TGTGCCAGCAGTGAACCCCTTGATCGGACAGGCAGAAACACCATATATTTT. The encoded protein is CASSEPLDRTGRNTIYF.

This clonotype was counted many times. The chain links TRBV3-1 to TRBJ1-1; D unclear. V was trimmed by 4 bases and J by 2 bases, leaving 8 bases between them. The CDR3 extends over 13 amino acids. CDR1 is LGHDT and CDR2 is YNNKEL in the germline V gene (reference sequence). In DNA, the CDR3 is TGTGCCAGCAGCCCCCGATATAACACTGAAGCTTTCTTT. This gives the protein CASSPRYNTEAFF.